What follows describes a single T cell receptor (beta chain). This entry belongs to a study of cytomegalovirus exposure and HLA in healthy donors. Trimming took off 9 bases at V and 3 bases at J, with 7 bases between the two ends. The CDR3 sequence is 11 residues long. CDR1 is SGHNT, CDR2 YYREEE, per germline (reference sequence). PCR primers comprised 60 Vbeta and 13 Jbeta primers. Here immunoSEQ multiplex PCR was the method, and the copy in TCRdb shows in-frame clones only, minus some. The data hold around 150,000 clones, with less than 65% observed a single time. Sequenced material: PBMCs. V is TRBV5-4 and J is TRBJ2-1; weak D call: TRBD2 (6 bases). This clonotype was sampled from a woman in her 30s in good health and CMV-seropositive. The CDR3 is CAMGGYNEQFF. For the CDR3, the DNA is TGTGCCATGGGGGGCTACAATGAGCAGTTCTTC. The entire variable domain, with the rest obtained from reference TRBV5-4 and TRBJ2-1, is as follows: ETGVTQSPTHLIKTRGQQVTLRCSSQSGHNTVSWYQQALGQGPQFIFQYYREEENGRGNFPPRFSGLQFPNYSSELNVNALELDDSALYLCAMGGYNEQFFGPGTRLTVL.